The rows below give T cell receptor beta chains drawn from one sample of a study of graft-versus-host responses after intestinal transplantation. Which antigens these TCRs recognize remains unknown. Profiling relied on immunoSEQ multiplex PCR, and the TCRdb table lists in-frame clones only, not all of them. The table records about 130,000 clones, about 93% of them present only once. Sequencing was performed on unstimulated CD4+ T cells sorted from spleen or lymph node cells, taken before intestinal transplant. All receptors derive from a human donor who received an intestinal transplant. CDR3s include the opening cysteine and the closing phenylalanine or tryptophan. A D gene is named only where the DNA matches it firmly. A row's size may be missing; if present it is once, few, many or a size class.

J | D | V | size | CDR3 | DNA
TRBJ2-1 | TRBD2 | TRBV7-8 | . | CASSLLRREGYNEQFF | TGTGCCAGCAGCTTACTTCGCCGGGAGGGCTACAATGAGCAGTTCTTC
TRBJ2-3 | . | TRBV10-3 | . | CAISERVLQGDTQYF | TGTGCCATCAGTGAGCGAGTACTACAGGGAGATACGCAGTATTTT
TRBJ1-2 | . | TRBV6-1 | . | CASSEAGTANYGYTF | TGTGCCAGCAGTGAAGCGGGCACTGCTAACTATGGCTACACCTTC
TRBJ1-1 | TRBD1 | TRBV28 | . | CATLNFNRGLNTEAFF | TGTGCCACCCTCAACTTTAACAGGGGACTGAACACTGAAGCTTTCTTT
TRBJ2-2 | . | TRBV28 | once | CASSIEGELFF | TGTGCCAGCAGTATCGAGGGGGAGCTGTTTTTT
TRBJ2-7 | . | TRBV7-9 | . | CASNKGGYEQYF | TGTGCCAGCAACAAAGGCGGTTACGAGCAGTACTTC
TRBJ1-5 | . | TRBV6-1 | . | CASSDGWNQPQHF | TGTGCCAGCAGTGACGGGTGGAACCAGCCCCAGCATTTT
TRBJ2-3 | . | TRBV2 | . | CASSKLATDTQYF | TGTGCCAGCAGTAAACTGGCCACAGATACGCAGTATTTT
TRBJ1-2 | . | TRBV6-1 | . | CATIDDGYTF | TGTGCCACTATAGACGACGGCTACACCTTC
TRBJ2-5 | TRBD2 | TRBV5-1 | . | CASSLGLAGVETQYF | TGCGCCAGCAGCTTGGGACTAGCGGGAGTGGAGACCCAGTACTTC
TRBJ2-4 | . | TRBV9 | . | CASSSGIAKNIQYF | TGTGCCAGCAGCTCTGGGATAGCCAAAAACATTCAGTACTTC
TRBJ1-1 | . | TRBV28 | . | CASSSNKGVKNTEAFF | TGTGCCAGCAGTTCAAATAAGGGGGTGAAGAACACTGAAGCTTTCTTT
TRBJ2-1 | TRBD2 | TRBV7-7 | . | CASSLKREASNEQFF | TGTGCTAGCAGCTTAAAGCGGGAAGCCTCCAATGAGCAGTTCTTC
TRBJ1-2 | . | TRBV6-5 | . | CASKLSGNYGYTF | TGTGCCAGCAAACTTTCAGGGAACTATGGCTACACCTTC
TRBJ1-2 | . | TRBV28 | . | CASSLVGAGFTLTNYGYTF | TGTGCCAGCAGTTTAGTGGGGGCAGGGTTTACCCTTACTAACTATGGCTACACCTTC
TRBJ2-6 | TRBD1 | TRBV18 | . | CASSPRGRTGGAGANVLTF | TGTGCCAGCTCACCACGAGGTAGGACAGGGGGCGCTGGGGCCAACGTCCTGACTTTC
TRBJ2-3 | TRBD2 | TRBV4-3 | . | CASSQGTSGGTNTQYF | TGCGCCAGCAGCCAAGGGACTAGCGGGGGGACGAATACGCAGTATTTT
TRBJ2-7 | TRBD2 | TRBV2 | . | CASSRLAGAYEQYF | TGTGCCAGCAGTCGACTAGCGGGAGCCTACGAGCAGTACTTC
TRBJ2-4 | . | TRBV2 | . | CASSQDRALAKNIQYF | TGTGCCAGCAGTCAGGACCGGGCACTAGCCAAAAACATTCAGTACTTC
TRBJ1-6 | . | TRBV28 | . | CASSFGAGQKLTYNSPLHF | TGTGCCAGCAGTTTTGGGGCAGGACAAAAACTCACCTATAATTCACCCCTCCACTTT
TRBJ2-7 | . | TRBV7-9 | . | CASSSTDSPLEQYF | TGTGCCAGCAGCTCAACGGACAGCCCCCTCGAGCAGTACTTC
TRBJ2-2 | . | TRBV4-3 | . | CASSQEAVIGTANTGELFF | TGCGCCAGCAGCCAAGAAGCGGTAATTGGAACCGCTAACACCGGGGAGCTGTTTTTT
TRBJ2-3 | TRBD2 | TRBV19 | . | CASSLSGLAADTQYF | TGTGCCAGTAGCCTTAGCGGGCTAGCGGCAGATACGCAGTATTTT
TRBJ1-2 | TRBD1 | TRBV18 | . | CASSPTGTGGDYGYTF | TGTGCCAGCTCACCTACCGGGACAGGGGGAGACTATGGCTACACCTTC
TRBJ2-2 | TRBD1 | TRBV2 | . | CASSDRAWGGELFF | TGTGCCAGCAGCGACAGGGCATGGGGCGGGGAGCTGTTTTTT
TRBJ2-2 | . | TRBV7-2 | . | CASMRRAGLNTGELFF | TGTGCCAGCATGAGAAGGGCGGGTCTGAACACCGGGGAGCTGTTTTTT
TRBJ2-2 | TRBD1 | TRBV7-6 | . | CASSLGPGQGGTGELFF | TGTGCCAGCAGCTTAGGACCGGGACAGGGAGGCACCGGGGAGCTGTTTTTT
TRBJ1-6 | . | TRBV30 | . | CAWSGQVGSPLHF | TGTGCCTGGAGCGGGCAGGTCGGTTCACCCCTCCACTTT
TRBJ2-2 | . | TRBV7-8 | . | CASRGQVVTGELFF | TGTGCCAGCAGAGGTCAGGTAGTCACCGGGGAGCTGTTTTTT
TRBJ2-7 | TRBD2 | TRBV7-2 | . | CASSFGGSGAYEQYF | TGTGCCAGCAGCTTCGGGGGTAGCGGGGCTTACGAGCAGTACTTC
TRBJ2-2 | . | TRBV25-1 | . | CASSEARRGTGELFF | TGTGCCAGCAGTGAAGCGCGCAGGGGAACCGGGGAGCTGTTTTTT
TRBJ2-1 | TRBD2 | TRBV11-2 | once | CASRLAGYNEQFF | TGTGCCAGTCGACTAGCGGGCTACAATGAGCAGTTCTTC
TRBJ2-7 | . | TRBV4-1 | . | CASSQDARTAYEQYF | TGCGCCAGCAGCCAAGATGCCCGGACTGCCTACGAGCAGTACTTC
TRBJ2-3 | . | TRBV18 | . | CASSPSRADTQYF | TGTGCCAGCTCACCTTCCCGGGCAGATACGCAGTATTTT
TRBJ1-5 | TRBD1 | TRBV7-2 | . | CASSSALQGARNQPQHF | TGTGCCAGCAGCTCGGCTTTACAGGGGGCTCGCAATCAGCCCCAGCATTTT
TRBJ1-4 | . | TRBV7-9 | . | CASSLGTTATNEKLFF | TGTGCCAGCAGCTTAGGGACAACGGCAACTAATGAAAAACTGTTTTTT
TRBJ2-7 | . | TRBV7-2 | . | CASSLSTGLYEQYF | TGTGCCAGCAGCTTAAGCACGGGCCTCTACGAGCAGTACTTC
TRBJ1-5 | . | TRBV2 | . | CASSDVQISNQPQHF | TGTGCCAGCAGTGATGTACAGATAAGCAATCAGCCCCAGCATTTT
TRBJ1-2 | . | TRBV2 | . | CASRAGTRRNQGYGYTF | TGTGCCAGCAGGGCCGGGACAAGGAGGAATCAGGGCTATGGCTACACCTTC
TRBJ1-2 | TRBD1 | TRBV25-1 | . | CASSPPAGGNYGYTF | TGTGCCAGCAGTCCTCCCGCAGGGGGGAACTATGGCTACACCTTC
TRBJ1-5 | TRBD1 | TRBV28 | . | CASSPPQGTGNQPQHF | TGTGCCAGCAGTCCCCCACAGGGGACGGGCAATCAGCCCCAGCATTTT
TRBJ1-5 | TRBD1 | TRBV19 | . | CASSIRQGQDQPQHF | TGTGCCAGTAGTATCAGACAGGGGCAAGATCAGCCCCAGCATTTT
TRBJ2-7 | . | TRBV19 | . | CASSPSTASYEQYF | TGTGCCAGTAGCCCTAGTACGGCATCCTACGAGCAGTACTTC
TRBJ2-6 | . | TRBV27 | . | CASSGDSGANVLTF | TGTGCCAGCAGCGGGGACTCTGGGGCCAACGTCCTGACTTTC
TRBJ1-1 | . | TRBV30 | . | CAWSTIGALNTEAFF | TGTGCCTGGAGTACAATAGGGGCATTGAACACTGAAGCTTTCTTT
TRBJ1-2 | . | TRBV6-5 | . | CASARTGTGYTF | TGTGCCAGCGCCCGGACGGGGACTGGCTACACCTTC
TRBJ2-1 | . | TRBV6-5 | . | CASSLLNEQFF | TGTGCCAGCAGCCTTCTCAATGAGCAGTTCTTC
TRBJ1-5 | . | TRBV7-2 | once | CASSLDGGAQHF | TGTGCCAGCAGCTTAGACGGGGGGGCCCAGCATTTT
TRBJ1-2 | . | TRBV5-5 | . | CASSYALESYYGYTF | TGTGCCAGCAGCTACGCCCTAGAGAGTTACTATGGCTACACCTTC
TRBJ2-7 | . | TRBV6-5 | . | CASSYAGAYEQYF | TGTGCCAGCAGTTACGCAGGCGCCTACGAGCAGTACTTC
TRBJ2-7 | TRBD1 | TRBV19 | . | CASAIDRASYEQYF | TGTGCCAGCGCCATCGACAGGGCATCCTACGAGCAGTACTTC